This T cell receptor (beta chain) was sequenced during a study of T cell repertoires in ileal Crohn's disease. Produced via immunoSEQ multiplex PCR; TCRdb's table is partial and in-frame only. The sample shows around 15,000 clones, about 92% of them seen only once. Time point given: inflamed ileum from the surgical specimen. Trimming cost V 4 bases and J 2 bases, with 8 bases left between them. The germline V gene encodes CDR1 SGDLS and CDR2 YYNGEE. The CDR3 is made up of 13 amino acids. Material: ileal tissue. This chain connects TRBV9 to TRBJ2-3; D possibly uses TRBD1 or TRBD2 (5 bases each). The TCR originated in an adult with Crohn's disease. The chain's CDR3 is CASSSGLTDTQYF. In DNA, the CDR3 is TGTGCCAGCAGCTCGGGGCTCACAGATACGCAGTATTTT.